Below are 2 T cell receptor beta chains sequenced from a single sample in a study of OX40 agonist ivuxolimab in advanced cancers. Assay used: immunoSEQ multiplex PCR; TCRdb lists only in-frame clones, some missing. This sample has tens of thousands of clones, with more than 75% found just once. Specimen: CD4+ or CD8+ T cells sorted from blood, collected in a trial of the OX40 agonist ivuxolimab. These receptors all stem from an adult with an advanced solid tumor such as melanoma, head and neck, liver or kidney cancer.

This chain links TRBV19 with TRBJ1-2; D possibly corresponds to TRBD1 (5 bases). Trimming took 3 bases from V and 3 from J, leaving 5 bases between them. This CDR3 comprises 12 residues. Per germline, CDR1 LNHDA and CDR2 SQIVND (reference sequence). CDR3 protein: CASSMGDYGYTF. In DNA form, the CDR3 reads TGTGCCAGTAGTATGGGGGACTATGGCTACACCTTC.

The V and J genes are TRBV10-3 and TRBJ1-2, with a weak D call TRBD1 (5 bases). Germline CDR1 reads ENHRY; CDR2 reads SYGVKD. The CDR3 spans 14 residues. V lost 3 bases to trimming and J lost 4 bases, with 12 bases between them. The CDR3 spells CAISDPGTGYGYTF. The CDR3 DNA follows: TGTGCCATCAGTGACCCAGGGACGGGCTATGGCTACACCTTC.